This T cell receptor (beta chain) was found in a study of cytomegalovirus exposure and HLA in healthy donors. As for the study in general: Early released data had around 88 million unique TCRs, all coming from HLA-typed donors.

The PCR contained 60 Vbeta and 13 Jbeta primers. Assay: immunoSEQ multiplex PCR; the TCRdb copy retains only in-frame clones and omits some. The profile shows 110,000 to 150,000 clones, over 70% of them singletons. After removal of 3 bases from V and 4 bases from J, the junction contained 12 bases not matched to a gene. Germline-derived CDR1 and CDR2 are LGHNA and YNFKEQ. CDR3 size: 19 residues. Study observations and caveats: Reportedly, a later analysis found an Asian-associated ancestry cluster had fewer N-insertions than the approximately 700-donor mean. Later analysis demonstrated an association between a missense DCLRE1C variant and TCR beta V- and J-gene trimming.

Comments on this clone: Its antigen is currently unknown.

Sequenced input: PBMCs. The sequence came from a man aged 40-50 years in good health and CMV-seropositive. The chain couples TRBV4-2 to TRBJ2-3; 14 bases line up with TRBD2. CDR3 protein: CASSHPSGTSGRESDTQYF. CDR3 nucleotide sequence: TGTGCCAGCAGCCATCCTTCCGGGACTAGCGGGAGAGAATCAGATACGCAGTATTTT.